The T cell receptor (beta chain) under discussion was sequenced for a study of vaccination effects on CD4 cells after COVID-19. Before any sequencing was done, the ViraFEST assay used viral peptide pools to expand antigen-specific CD4+ T cells. Upon completion of roughly ten days in culture, CD4+ T cells were isolated. Infection with SARS-CoV-2 occurred in the person between March and December 2020, and PCR confirmed it. The germline V and J ends were trimmed by 0 bases and 11 bases, with 16 bases remaining between them. There are 14 residues in the CDR3. Germline V gives CDR1 MNHNY, CDR2 SVGAGI (reference sequence). The protocol was immunoSEQ multiplex PCR, while the TCRdb copy is restricted to in-frame clones and leaves out a portion. The table shows 20,000 to 25,000 clones, with 75% to 85% occurring only once. As concerns this clone: Antigen specificity is unknown.

The chain joins TRBV6-6 to TRBJ1-1; unclear D gene. This receptor was obtained from a human donor who had a prior SARS-CoV-2 infection. The source material was CD4+ T cells from PBMCs cultured with a peptide pool, sampled before COVID-19 vaccination. DNA for the CDR3: TGTGCCAGCAGTTACTCCCGGAATCGTCCGCTCGCTTTCTTT. It translates to CASSYSRNRPLAFF.